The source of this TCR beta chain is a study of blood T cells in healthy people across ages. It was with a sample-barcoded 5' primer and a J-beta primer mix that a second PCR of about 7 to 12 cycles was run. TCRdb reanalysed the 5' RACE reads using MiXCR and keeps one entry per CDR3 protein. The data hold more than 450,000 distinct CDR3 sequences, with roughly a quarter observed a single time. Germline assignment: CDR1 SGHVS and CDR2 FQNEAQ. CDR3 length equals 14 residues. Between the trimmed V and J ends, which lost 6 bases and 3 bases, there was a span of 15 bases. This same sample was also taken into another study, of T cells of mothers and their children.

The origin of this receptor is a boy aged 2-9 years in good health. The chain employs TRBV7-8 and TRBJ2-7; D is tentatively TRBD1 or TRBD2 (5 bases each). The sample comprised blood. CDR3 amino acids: CASRRGTADYEQYF. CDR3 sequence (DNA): TGTGCCAGCAGACGAGGGACCGCAGACTACGAGCAGTACTTC.